The 30 T cell receptor beta chains below all came from one sample that was sequenced in a study of blood T cell repertoires in COVID-19. Clones were read by immunoSEQ multiplex PCR, and TCRdb kept only the in-frame ones, dropping some. The sample yields fewer than 350,000 clones, around 90% seen once. The sequencing sample was made of PBMCs or T cells enriched from blood (not recorded which). These receptors all stem from a middle-aged woman with acute COVID-19.

The chain combines TRBV12-3 or TRBV12-4 with TRBJ1-1; D remains ambiguous. V lost 7 bases and J 4 bases, leaving 13 bases between the germline ends. The CDR3 runs to 13 residues. Here the CDR3 reads CASTEGRSTEAFF. CDR3 DNA sequence: TGTGCCAGCACCGAGGGCAGATCCACTGAAGCTTTCTTT.

The rearrangement uses TRBV7-9 and TRBJ2-2; D call uncertain. Germline V gene data show CDR1 as SEHNR and CDR2 as FQNEAQ (reference sequence). The V end was cut by 4 bases, the J end by 2 bases, with 8 bases between. This CDR3 contains 14 residues. The CDR3 region has the DNA TGTGCCAGCAGCTCAGGAAGCAACACCGGGGAGCTGTTTTTT. Amino acids: CASSSGSNTGELFF.

The chain employs TRBV10-3 and TRBJ2-7, with D possibly TRBD1 on 6 matching bases. CDR1 and CDR2 (germline): ENHRY, SYGVKD. Trimming stripped 2 bases from V and 4 bases from J, with 12 bases between. This CDR3 has 14 amino acids. The DNA for the CDR3 is TGTGCCATCAGTGAGCCTGGGACAAGATACGAGCAGTACTTC. Translation gives CAISEPGTRYEQYF.

The chain combines TRBV18 with TRBJ2-5; TRBD1 aligns across 7 bases. The V segment lost 2 bases and the J segment 5 bases; nucleotides outside the gene matches: 8. CDR1 and CDR2 from the germline V gene are KGHSH and LQKENI. This CDR3 is 15 amino acids long. The CDR3 loop is CASSPSRGSGETQYF. The CDR3 bases are TGTGCCAGCTCACCATCCAGGGGGTCGGGCGAGACCCAGTACTTC.

The J gene is TRBJ2-7, the V gene TRBV5-4, with a possible D match to TRBD2 (6 bases). The germline CDR1 and CDR2 sequences are SGHNT and YYREEE (reference sequence). The length of the CDR3 is 13 residues. V was shortened by 5 bases and J by 9 bases, with 18 bases between the two germline ends. As DNA, the CDR3 is TGTGCCAGCAGTTCGCCCAAATCGGAGGGGCAGTACTTC. Translation gives CASSSPKSEGQYF.

In DNA, the CDR3 is TGCGCCAGCAGCCCCACTAGTGACAGGACTGAGCAGTACTTC. Amino acid sequence: CASSPTSDRTEQYF. The chain couples TRBV5-1 to TRBJ2-7; D is possibly TRBD1 (6 bases). This CDR3 is built from 14 residues. Germline-derived CDR1 and CDR2 are SGHRS and YFSETQ. Trimming left V 4 bases short and J 7 bases short, with 18 bases between.

V and J are TRBV7-9 and TRBJ1-5; a weak D match, TRBD1 (6 bases). Germline V gene lookup returns CDR1 SEHNR and CDR2 FQNEAQ (reference sequence). The CDR3 spans 14 residues. V was clipped by 1 base and J by 4 bases, with 8 bases between them. CDR3 region: CASSLGQVNQPQHF. The CDR3 DNA sequence: TGTGCCAGCAGCTTAGGACAGGTAAATCAGCCCCAGCATTTT.

The chain links TRBV2 to TRBJ1-6; 8 nucleotides align to TRBD1. There are 14 residues in the CDR3. The germline V gene has CDR1 SNHLY and CDR2 FYNNEI. V lost 8 bases and J lost 14; bases outside the gene matches: 14. The chain's CDR3 is CASGGGTGIRSLHF. The CDR3 region has the DNA TGTGCCAGCGGAGGCGGGACAGGTATTCGGTCCCTCCACTTT.

V is TRBV11-3 and J is TRBJ2-3; 8 bases line up with TRBD2. The V segment lost 5 bases and the J segment 1 base; nucleotides outside the gene matches: 5. The CDR3 totals 15 residues. Germline CDR1 and CDR2: SGHNT and YENEEA. The CDR3 protein is CASSLRAGGTDTQYF. The CDR3 DNA reads TGTGCCAGCAGCCTAAGAGCGGGGGGCACAGATACGCAGTATTTT. The full variable domain, with the rest looked up from reference TRBV11-3 and TRBJ2-3, is EAGVVQSPRYKIIEKKQPVAFWCNPISGHNTLYWYLQNLGQGPELLIRYENEEAVDDSQLPKDRFSAERLKGVDSTLKIQPAELGDSAVYLCASSLRAGGTDTQYFGPGTRLTVL.

This clone was observed once. The chain carries TRBV4-1 and TRBJ1-1; 11 bases are shared with TRBD1. The germline V gene encodes CDR1 MGHRA and CDR2 YSYEKL. V gave up 0 bases and J gave up 5 bases; unmatched junction bases: 2. The CDR3 extends over 15 amino acids. CDR3 sequence (DNA): TGCGCCAGCAGCCAAGAAGGGACAGGGGGGACTGAAGCTTTCTTT. The encoded protein is CASSQEGTGGTEAFF.

The chain couples TRBV5-1 to TRBJ2-5, with 16 bases lining up with TRBD2. The germline V gene has CDR1 SGHRS and CDR2 YFSETQ. J was trimmed by 1 base and V by 4 bases; bases with no gene match: 7. The CDR3 covers 18 residues. For the CDR3, the DNA is TGCGCCAGCAGCCCGGGGACTAGCGGGGGGGCCCTCCAAGAGACCCAGTACTTC. Translation gives CASSPGTSGGALQETQYF.

The gene calls are TRBV19 and TRBJ2-5; 15 positions agree with TRBD2. With 5 bases clipped from V and 1 base from J, the junction kept 8 bases outside the gene matches. The CDR3 is made up of 18 amino acids. Germline values: CDR1 LNHDA, CDR2 SQIVND (reference sequence). The CDR3 here is CASSAWTSGRAFQETQYF. The CDR3 DNA follows: TGTGCCAGTAGTGCGTGGACTAGCGGGAGGGCCTTCCAAGAGACCCAGTACTTC.

The chain recombines TRBV9 with TRBJ2-1, with D possibly TRBD1 on 5 matching bases. Trimming stripped 3 bases from V and 6 bases from J, with 10 bases between. CDR3 length equals 13 residues. Germline assignment: CDR1 SGDLS and CDR2 YYNGEE. CDR3 loop: CASSEGQGNEQFF. In DNA, the CDR3 is TGTGCCAGCAGCGAGGGCCAGGGCAATGAGCAGTTCTTC.

CDR3 nucleotides: TGTGCCACCCGACAGTCTGGGGCCAACGTCCTGACTTTC. It is translated as CATRQSGANVLTF. V and J are TRBV19 and TRBJ2-6, with TRBD1 as a possible D gene (5 bases). Germline assignment: CDR1 LNHDA and CDR2 SQIVND (reference sequence). V was clipped by 10 bases and J by 1 base, with 8 bases between them. The CDR3 is 13 amino acids.

V and J are TRBV12-3 or TRBV12-4 and TRBJ2-6; D is undetermined. V lost 6 bases, J lost 9 bases, and 12 bases lay in between. The CDR3 is made up of 13 amino acids. CDR3 DNA sequence: TGTGCCAGCAGACGTGACAATGTCAACGTCCTGACTTTC. Encoded protein: CASRRDNVNVLTF.

This rearrangement joins TRBV6-2 or TRBV6-3 to TRBJ1-1; D is undetermined. The CDR3 covers 15 residues. Germline-derived CDR1 and CDR2 are MNHEY and SVGEGT. V lost 0 bases and J lost 1, with 9 bases in between. This CDR3 reads CASSYSPRSNTEAFF. The DNA of the CDR3 is TGTGCCAGCAGTTACTCTCCCAGGTCGAACACTGAAGCTTTCTTT.

The gene calls are TRBV5-1 and TRBJ2-7; possibly TRBD2 for D (8 bases). From germline, CDR1 is SGHRS and CDR2 YFSETQ. CDR3 length: 17 amino acids. Trimming removed 0 bases at V and 2 bases at J, with 18 bases between. The DNA of the CDR3 is TGCGCCAGCAGCTTGGGCGGGGGGACAGTTCTTACCTACGAGCAGTACTTC. Its protein product is CASSLGGGTVLTYEQYF.

J is TRBJ2-7 and V is TRBV7-9; TRBD2 matches 14 bases. The CDR3 totals 18 residues. V was clipped by 5 bases and J by 4 bases; unmatched bases: 13. Germline CDR1 and CDR2: SEHNR and FQNEAQ (reference sequence). CDR3 in amino acids: CASSPRGTSGRGRYEQYF. The CDR3 DNA reads as TGTGCCAGCAGCCCCCGAGGGACTAGCGGGAGAGGTCGGTACGAGCAGTACTTC.

The V call is TRBV19, the J call TRBJ2-4; 10 bases match TRBD2. J lost 3 bases, V lost 6 bases, and 11 bases had no gene match. CDR3 length equals 17 residues. CDR1 and CDR2 (germline): LNHDA, SQIVND (reference sequence). CDR3 bases: TGTGCCAGTAGCGAGAACGGACTAGCGGCGGGCAAAAACATTCAGTACTTC. This gives the protein CASSENGLAAGKNIQYF. Full variable domain (rest looked up from reference TRBV19 and TRBJ2-4): DGGITQSPKYLFRKEGQNVTLSCEQNLNHDAMYWYRQDPGQGLRLIYYSQIVNDFQKGDIAEGYSVSREKKESFPLTVTSAQKNPTAFYLCASSENGLAAGKNIQYFGAGTRLSVL.

The genes are TRBV12-2 and TRBJ2-2; TRBD1 is taken as the D call from the table, unchecked against the DNA. TRBV12-2 is a pseudogene. CDR3 size: 18 residues. The CDR3 loop is CASRPRPDRVGNTGELFF. The CDR3 DNA reads TGTGCAAGTCGCCCTAGGCCGGACAGGGTAGGGAACACCGGGGAGCTGTTTTTT.

This clone was recorded once. The rearrangement joins TRBV11-1 to TRBJ1-1, with D unresolved. The V gene's germline CDR1 is SGHAT and CDR2 FQDESV (reference sequence). Trimming stripped 5 bases from V and 1 base from J, with 8 bases between. The CDR3 has 13 amino acids. The CDR3 is CASSASGNTEAFF. For the CDR3, the DNA is TGTGCCAGCAGCGCATCAGGGAACACTGAAGCTTTCTTT.

The CDR3 here is CASRRTANTEAFF. CDR3 nucleotide sequence: TGTGCCAGCAGGCGGACAGCGAACACTGAAGCTTTCTTT. The rearrangement joins TRBV3-1 (or the pseudogene TRBV3-2) to TRBJ1-1, with D possibly TRBD1 on 6 matching bases. The V end lost 6 bases, the J end lost 1 base, and 9 bases lay between the germline ends. The CDR3 covers 13 residues. Germline lookup yields CDR1 LGHDT and CDR2 YNNKEL (reference sequence).

V gene TRBV5-8 combines with J gene TRBJ1-3; 8 nucleotides align to TRBD1. This CDR3 is built from 17 residues. CDR1 and CDR2 (germline): SGHTS, YDEGEE. The J segment lost 2 bases and the V segment lost 4 bases, leaving 11 bases of the junction unmatched. The CDR3 sequence: CASSRDYRGITGNTIYF. The CDR3 DNA reads TGTGCCAGCAGCAGGGATTACAGGGGGATAACTGGAAACACCATATATTTT.

The chain carries TRBV9 and TRBJ2-3; 7 bases agree with TRBD2. CDR1 is SGDLS and CDR2 is YYNGEE in the germline V gene. Losses at the gene ends were 3 bases for V and 1 base for J; bases not matched to a gene: 8. The CDR3 has 16 residues. The CDR3 loop reads CASSAVQAGGTDTQYF. The CDR3 nucleotides read TGTGCCAGCAGCGCAGTACAGGCGGGAGGCACAGATACGCAGTATTTT.

The chain carries TRBV5-1 and TRBJ2-3, with TRBD2 identical over 7 bases. The CDR3 loop spans 14 amino acids. CDR1 is SGHRS and CDR2 is YFSETQ in the germline V gene. V shed 4 bases and J 1 base; nucleotides not matched to a gene: 3. For the CDR3, the DNA is TGCGCCAGCAGCAGGGAGGGCGGCACAGATACGCAGTATTTT. It yields the protein CASSREGGTDTQYF.

This clone was detected once. The chain couples TRBV7-8 to TRBJ2-7, with D uncertain. CDR3 length: 15 amino acids. Between the trimmed V and J ends, which lost 7 bases and 0 bases, there was a span of 16 bases. Germline loops: CDR1 SGHVS, CDR2 FQNEAQ. Here the CDR3 DNA reads TGTGCCAGCACCCCTTTCGTCACAAGCTCCTACGAGCAGTACTTC. Its protein is CASTPFVTSSYEQYF.

V is TRBV7-2 and J is TRBJ1-6, with 8 nucleotides matching TRBD1. Germline V CDR1 and CDR2: SGHTA, FQGNSA. The CDR3 loop spans 16 amino acids. V shed 0 bases and J 9 bases; nucleotides not matched to a gene: 7. CDR3 loop: CASSLAPQGAVSPLHF. The CDR3 nucleotides are TGTGCCAGCAGCTTAGCCCCCCAGGGGGCGGTTTCACCCCTCCACTTT.

This sequence joins TRBV27 and TRBJ1-6; D is uncertain. With 2 bases removed from V and 5 bases from J, the gap between germline ends came to 13 bases. There are 16 residues in the CDR3. CDR1 and CDR2 from the germline V gene are MNHEY and SMNVEV (reference sequence). Here the CDR3 reads CASSLEAVPNNSPLHF. The CDR3 nucleotides are TGTGCCAGCAGTTTAGAGGCAGTCCCAAATAATTCACCCCTCCACTTT.

This sequence joins TRBV19 and TRBJ1-2; a possible D gene is TRBD1 (6 bases). The CDR3 is made up of 13 amino acids. V was shortened by 4 bases and J by 4 bases, with 10 bases between the two germline ends. Germline CDR1 reads LNHDA; CDR2 reads SQIVND (reference sequence). The CDR3 region is CASSTAGAYGYTF. The CDR3 nucleotides are TGTGCCAGTAGTACTGCAGGGGCCTATGGCTACACCTTC.

This clone was observed once. V is TRBV7-2 and J is TRBJ2-7, with D possibly being TRBD1 (5 bases). The V end was cut by 2 bases, the J end by 3 bases, with 11 bases between. CDR3 length: 14 residues. The germline gives CDR1 SGHTA, CDR2 FQGNSA. The CDR3 DNA is TGTGCCAGCAGCTTAAGCAGGGCAGTCTACGAGCAGTACTTC. Translating it yields CASSLSRAVYEQYF.